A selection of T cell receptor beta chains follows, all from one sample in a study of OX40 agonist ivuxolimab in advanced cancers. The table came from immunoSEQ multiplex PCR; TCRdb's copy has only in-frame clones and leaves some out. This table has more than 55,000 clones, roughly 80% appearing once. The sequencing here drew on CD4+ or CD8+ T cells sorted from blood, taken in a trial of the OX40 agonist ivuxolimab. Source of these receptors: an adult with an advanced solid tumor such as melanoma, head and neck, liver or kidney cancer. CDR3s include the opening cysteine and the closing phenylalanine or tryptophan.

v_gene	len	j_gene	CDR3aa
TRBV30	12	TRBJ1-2	CAWTSTPAMATF
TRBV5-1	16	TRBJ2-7	CASSPRATGGAYEQYF
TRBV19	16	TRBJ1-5	CASSSSGEGWNQPQHF
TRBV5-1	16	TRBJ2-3	CASSPHSGTSTDTQYF
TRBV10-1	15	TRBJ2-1	CASTSLAPTYNEQFF
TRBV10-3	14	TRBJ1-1	CAISRDRGNTEAFF
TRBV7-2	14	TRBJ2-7	CASSRDRSEYEQYF
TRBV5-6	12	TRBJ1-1	CASSLKNTEAFF
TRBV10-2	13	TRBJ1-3	CASQQYSGNTIYF
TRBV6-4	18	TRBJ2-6	CASSVEGDGDSGANVLTF
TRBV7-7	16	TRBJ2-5	CASSPAGGRGGETQYF
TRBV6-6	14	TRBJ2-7	CASGGGDRSYEQYF
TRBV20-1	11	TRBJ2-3	CSAGRPDTQYF
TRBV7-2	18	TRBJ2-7	CASSLARVDRSLSYEQYF
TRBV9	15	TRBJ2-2	CASSVGQVNTGELFF
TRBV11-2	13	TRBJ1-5	CASSYQGNQPQHF
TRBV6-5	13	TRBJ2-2	CASSRVRSGELFF
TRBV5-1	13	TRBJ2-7	CASSVDGRNEQYF
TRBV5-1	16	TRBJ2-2	CASSPRGQANTGELFF
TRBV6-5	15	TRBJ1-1	CASSSTGTGGTEAFF
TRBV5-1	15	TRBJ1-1	CASSLGGFMNTEAFF
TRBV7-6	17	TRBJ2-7	CASSLTPASGTTYEQYF
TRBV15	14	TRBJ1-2	CATSRSGGIYGYTF
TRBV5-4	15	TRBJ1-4	CASSSNRGLNEKLFF
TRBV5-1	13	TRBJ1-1	CASSLAGNTEAFF
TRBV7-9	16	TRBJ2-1	CASSFPRGQRTNEQFF
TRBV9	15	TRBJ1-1	CASSVGRGSNTEAFF
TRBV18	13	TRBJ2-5	CASSPDRQETQYF
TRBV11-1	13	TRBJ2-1	CASSLTGTLEQFF
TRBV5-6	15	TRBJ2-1	CASSLGDREYNEQFF
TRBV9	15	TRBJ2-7	CASSETGLAGDEQYF
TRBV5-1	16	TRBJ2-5	CASLLGDVHSGETQYF
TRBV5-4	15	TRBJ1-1	CASSPRQASNTEAFF
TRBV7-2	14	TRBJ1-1	CASSLMTGNTEAFF
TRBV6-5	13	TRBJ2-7	CASSYGDFYEQYF
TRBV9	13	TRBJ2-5	CASSGQGFETQYF
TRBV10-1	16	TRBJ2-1	CASSHDYKREGDEQFF